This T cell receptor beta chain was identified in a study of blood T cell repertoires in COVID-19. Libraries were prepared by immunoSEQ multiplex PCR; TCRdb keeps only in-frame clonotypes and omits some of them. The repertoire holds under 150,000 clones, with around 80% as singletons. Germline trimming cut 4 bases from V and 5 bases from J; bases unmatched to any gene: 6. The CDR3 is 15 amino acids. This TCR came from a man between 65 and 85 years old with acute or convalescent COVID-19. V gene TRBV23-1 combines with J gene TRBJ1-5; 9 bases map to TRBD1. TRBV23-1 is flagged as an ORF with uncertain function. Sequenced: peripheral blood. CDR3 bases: TGCGCCAGCAGTCCTCGGACAGGGGTGCATCAGCCCCAGCATTTT. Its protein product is CASSPRTGVHQPQHF.